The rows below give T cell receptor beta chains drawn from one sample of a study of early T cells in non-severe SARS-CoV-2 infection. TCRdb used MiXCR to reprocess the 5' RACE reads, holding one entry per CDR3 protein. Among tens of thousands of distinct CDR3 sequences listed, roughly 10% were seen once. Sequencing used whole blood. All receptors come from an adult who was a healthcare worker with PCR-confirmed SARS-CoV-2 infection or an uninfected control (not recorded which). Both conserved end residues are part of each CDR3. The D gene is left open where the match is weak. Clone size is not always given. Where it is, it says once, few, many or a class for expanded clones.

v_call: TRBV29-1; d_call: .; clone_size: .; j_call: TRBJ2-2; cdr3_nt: TGCAGCGTCGGCGGGGCGGCGAACGGCGGGGAGCTGTTTTTT; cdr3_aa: CSVGGAANGGELFF
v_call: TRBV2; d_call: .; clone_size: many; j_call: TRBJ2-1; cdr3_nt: TGTGCCAGCAGTCTAAACGGGGCCGATGAGCAGTTCTTC; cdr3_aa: CASSLNGADEQFF
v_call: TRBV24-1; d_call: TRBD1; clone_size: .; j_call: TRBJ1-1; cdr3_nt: TGTGCCACCAGTGCCGGGGACAGGGGGGTGACTGAAGCTTTCTTT; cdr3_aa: CATSAGDRGVTEAFF
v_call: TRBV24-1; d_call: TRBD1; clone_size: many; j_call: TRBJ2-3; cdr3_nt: TGTGCCACCAGTGATTCCCACAGGGGAGGCACAGATACGCAGTATTTT; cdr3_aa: CATSDSHRGGTDTQYF
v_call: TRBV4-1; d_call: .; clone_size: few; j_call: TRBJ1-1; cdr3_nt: TGCGCCAGCAGCCAAGTGGGCAGGGGTAACACTGAAGCTTTCTTT; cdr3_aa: CASSQVGRGNTEAFF
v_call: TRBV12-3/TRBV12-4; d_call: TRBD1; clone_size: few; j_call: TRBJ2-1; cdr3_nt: TGTGCCAGCAGTCCTACCGGGACAGGGAACTACAATGAGCAGTTCTTC; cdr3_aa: CASSPTGTGNYNEQFF
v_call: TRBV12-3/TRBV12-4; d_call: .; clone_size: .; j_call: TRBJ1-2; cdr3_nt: TGTGCCAGCAGTTTAGAACAGGCGAACTATGGCTACACCTTC; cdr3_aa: CASSLEQANYGYTF
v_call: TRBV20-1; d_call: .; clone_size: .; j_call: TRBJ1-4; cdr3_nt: TGCAGTGCTAGAGATCCTGGCGTGTATGAAAAACTGTTTTTT; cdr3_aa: CSARDPGVYEKLFF
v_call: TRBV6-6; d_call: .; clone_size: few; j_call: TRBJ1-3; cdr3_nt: TGTGCCAGCAGTTATGGTTTATCCTCTGGAAACACCATATATTTT; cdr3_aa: CASSYGLSSGNTIYF
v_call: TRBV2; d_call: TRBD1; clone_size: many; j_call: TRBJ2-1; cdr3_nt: TGTGCCAGCAGTAGGGACAGCTATGAGCAGTTCTTC; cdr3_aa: CASSRDSYEQFF
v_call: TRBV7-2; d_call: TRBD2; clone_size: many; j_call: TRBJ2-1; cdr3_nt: TGTGCCAGCAGACAGAGACTAGCGGGTTACAATGAGCAGTTCTTC; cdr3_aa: CASRQRLAGYNEQFF
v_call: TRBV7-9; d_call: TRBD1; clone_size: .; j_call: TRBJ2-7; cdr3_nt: TGTGCCAGCAGCCCACGGGACAGGACGGACGAGCAGTACTTC; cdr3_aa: CASSPRDRTDEQYF
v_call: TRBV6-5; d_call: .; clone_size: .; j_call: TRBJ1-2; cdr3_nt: TGTGCCAGCCGCTGGGCTTTCGGCTACACCTTC; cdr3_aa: CASRWAFGYTF
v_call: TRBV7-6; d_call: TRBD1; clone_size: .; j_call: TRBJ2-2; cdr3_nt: TGTGCCAGCAGCCCGACAGGGGGAACGAGTCCCGGGGAGCTGTTTTTT; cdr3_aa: CASSPTGGTSPGELFF
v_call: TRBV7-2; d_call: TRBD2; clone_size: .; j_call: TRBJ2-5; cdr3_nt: TGTGCCAGCAGCCCCCGGGGACTAGCGGACCAAGAGACCCAGTACTTC; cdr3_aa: CASSPRGLADQETQYF
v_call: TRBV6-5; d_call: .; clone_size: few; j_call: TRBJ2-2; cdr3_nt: TGTGCCAGCACCCCGGGGACCGGGGAGCTGTTTTTT; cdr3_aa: CASTPGTGELFF
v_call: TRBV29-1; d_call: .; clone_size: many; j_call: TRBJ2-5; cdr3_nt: TGCAGCGTTCCTGGGCGCCGGGGGGAGACCCAGTACTTC; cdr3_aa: CSVPGRRGETQYF
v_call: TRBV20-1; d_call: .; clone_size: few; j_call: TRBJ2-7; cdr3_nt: TGCAGTGCTAGAGATGAGGGAGACTACTACGAGCAGTACTTC; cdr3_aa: CSARDEGDYYEQYF
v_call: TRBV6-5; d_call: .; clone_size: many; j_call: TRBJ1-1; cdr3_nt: TGTGCCAGCAGTTACTCTGGGCAGGGTAGAGCTTTCTTT; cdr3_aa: CASSYSGQGRAFF
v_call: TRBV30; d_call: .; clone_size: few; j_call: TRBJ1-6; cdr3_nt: TGTGCCTGGTCAGGGAATAATTCACCCCTCCACTTT; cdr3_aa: CAWSGNNSPLHF
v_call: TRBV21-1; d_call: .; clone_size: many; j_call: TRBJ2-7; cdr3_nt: TGTGCCAGCAGCACCCCCCTGGGGTCCTACGAGCAGTACTTC; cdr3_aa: CASSTPLGSYEQYF
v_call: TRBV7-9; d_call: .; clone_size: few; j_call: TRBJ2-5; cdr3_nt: TGTGCCAGCAGCTTATTGGCAGGGGGACTTGAGACCCAGTACTTC; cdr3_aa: CASSLLAGGLETQYF
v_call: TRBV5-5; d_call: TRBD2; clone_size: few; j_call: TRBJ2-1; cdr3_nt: TGTGCCAGCAGCTTTACTAGCGGGGGGAATCTGGAGGTCAAGTTCTTC; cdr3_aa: CASSFTSGGNLEVKFF
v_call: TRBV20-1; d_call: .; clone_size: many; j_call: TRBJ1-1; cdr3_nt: TGCAGTGCTAGGGGAGTTGGGGGGACTGAAGCTTTCTTT; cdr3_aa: CSARGVGGTEAFF
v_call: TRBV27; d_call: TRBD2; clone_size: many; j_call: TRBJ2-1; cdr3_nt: TGTGCCACCCAGATGGGCGTCGGGGGGGCCCCCAATGAGCAGTTCTTC; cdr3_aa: CATQMGVGGAPNEQFF
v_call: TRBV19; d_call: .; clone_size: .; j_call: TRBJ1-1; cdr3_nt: TGTGCCAGTCTCGGTTGGCAGGGGAAGGCTGAAGCTTTCTTT; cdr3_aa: CASLGWQGKAEAFF
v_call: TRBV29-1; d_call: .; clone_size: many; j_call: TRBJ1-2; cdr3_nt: TGCAGCGTTGAACGGCAAGGAGGTGGCTACACCTTC; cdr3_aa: CSVERQGGGYTF
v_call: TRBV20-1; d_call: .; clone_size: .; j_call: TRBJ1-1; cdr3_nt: TGCAGTGCTAGTAGGAGGGGAGGAGGGGACACTGAAGCTTTCTTT; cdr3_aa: CSASRRGGGDTEAFF
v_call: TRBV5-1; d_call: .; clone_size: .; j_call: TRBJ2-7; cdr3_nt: TGCGCCAGCAGTGTAGGTTCTTCCTACGAGCAGTACTTC; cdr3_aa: CASSVGSSYEQYF
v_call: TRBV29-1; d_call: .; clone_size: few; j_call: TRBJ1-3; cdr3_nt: TGCAGCGTAGCAGTCAGCTCTGGAAACACCATATATTTT; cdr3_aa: CSVAVSSGNTIYF
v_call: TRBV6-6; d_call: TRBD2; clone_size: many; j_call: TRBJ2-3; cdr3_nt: TGTGCCAGCAAACACCGAACTAGCGGGTCTAGCACAGATACGCAGTATTTT; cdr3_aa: CASKHRTSGSSTDTQYF
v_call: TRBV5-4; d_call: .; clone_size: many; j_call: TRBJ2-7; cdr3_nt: TGTGCCAGCGGCCACGACGGCTACGAGCAGTACTTC; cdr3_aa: CASGHDGYEQYF
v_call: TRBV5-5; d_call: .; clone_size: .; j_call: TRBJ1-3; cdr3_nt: TGTGCCAGCAGCTCATCACCCGGGACGTCTGGAAACACCATATATTTT; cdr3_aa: CASSSSPGTSGNTIYF
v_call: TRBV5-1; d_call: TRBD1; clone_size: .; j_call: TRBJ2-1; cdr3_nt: TGCGCCAGCAGCTCTGACAGGGGTCCCTACAATGAGCAGTTCTTC; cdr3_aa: CASSSDRGPYNEQFF
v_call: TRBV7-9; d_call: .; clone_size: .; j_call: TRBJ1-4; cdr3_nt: TGTGCCAGCAGCTCCGAGGAGTGGGGGGCTTCTAATGAAAAACTGTTTTTT; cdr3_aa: CASSSEEWGASNEKLFF
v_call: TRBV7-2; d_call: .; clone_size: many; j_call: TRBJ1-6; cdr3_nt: TGTGCCAGCAGCTCAGTCGTCTGGGGTGGTAATTCACCCCTCCACTTT; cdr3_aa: CASSSVVWGGNSPLHF
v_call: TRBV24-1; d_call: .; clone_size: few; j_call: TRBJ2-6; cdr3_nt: TGTGCCACCAGTAGAGGCTCTGGGGCCAACGTCCTGACTTTC; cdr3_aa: CATSRGSGANVLTF
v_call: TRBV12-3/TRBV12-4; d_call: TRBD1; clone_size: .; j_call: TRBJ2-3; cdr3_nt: TGTGCCAGCAGCAGCCGGGACAGGGTTAAAGATACGCAGTATTTT; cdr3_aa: CASSSRDRVKDTQYF
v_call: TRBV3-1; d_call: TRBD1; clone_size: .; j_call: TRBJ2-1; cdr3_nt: TGTGCCAGCAGCCGACCGGGACAGGGGTACAATGAGCAGTTCTTC; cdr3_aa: CASSRPGQGYNEQFF
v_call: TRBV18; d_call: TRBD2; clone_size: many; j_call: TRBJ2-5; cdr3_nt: TGTGCCAGCTCATTACGGACTAGCGGGGGGAGAGAGACCCAGTACTTC; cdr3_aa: CASSLRTSGGRETQYF
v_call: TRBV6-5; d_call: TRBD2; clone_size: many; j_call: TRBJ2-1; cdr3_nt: TGTGCCAGCAGTTCGCCCTCAGGCGGGGGCAATGAGCAGTTCTTC; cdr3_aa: CASSSPSGGGNEQFF
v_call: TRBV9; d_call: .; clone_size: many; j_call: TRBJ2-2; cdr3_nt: TGTGCCAGCAGCGAGAGGGACCGGGAGCTGTTTTTT; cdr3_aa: CASSERDRELFF
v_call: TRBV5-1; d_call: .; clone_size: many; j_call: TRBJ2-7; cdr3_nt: TGCGCCAGCAGCGCCAGGGGATTCTCCTACGAGCAGTACTTC; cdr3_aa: CASSARGFSYEQYF
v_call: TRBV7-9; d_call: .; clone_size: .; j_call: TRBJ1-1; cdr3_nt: TGTGCCAGCCAAGGGGGAGGGGTGAACACTGAAGCTTTCTTT; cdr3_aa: CASQGGGVNTEAFF
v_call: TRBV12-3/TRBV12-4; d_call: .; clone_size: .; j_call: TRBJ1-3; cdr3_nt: TGTGCCAGCAGTTTAAGGGCTCCTTACTCTGGAAACACCATATATTTT; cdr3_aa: CASSLRAPYSGNTIYF
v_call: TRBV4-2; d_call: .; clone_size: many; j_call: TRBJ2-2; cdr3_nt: TGTGCCAGCAGCCAAGATCCGCAGTCCTTTTCAACCGGGGAGCTGTTTTTT; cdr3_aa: CASSQDPQSFSTGELFF
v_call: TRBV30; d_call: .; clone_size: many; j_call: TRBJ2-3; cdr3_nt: TGTGCCTGGTCTAGCACAGATACGCAGTATTTT; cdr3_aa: CAWSSTDTQYF
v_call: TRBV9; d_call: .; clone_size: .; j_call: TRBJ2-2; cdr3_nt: TGTGCCAGCAGCCCCCGGAGTTCGGGGAACACCGGGGAGCTGTTTTTT; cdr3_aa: CASSPRSSGNTGELFF
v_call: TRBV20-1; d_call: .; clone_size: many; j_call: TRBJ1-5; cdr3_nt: TGCAGTGCTAGAGAACAGGGAGATCAGCCCCAGCATTTT; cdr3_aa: CSAREQGDQPQHF
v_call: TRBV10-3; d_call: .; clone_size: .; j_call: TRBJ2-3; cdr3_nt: TGTGCCATCAGTGACCCTCCGGGACCCTTCTCCACAGATACGCAGTATTTT; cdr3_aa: CAISDPPGPFSTDTQYF
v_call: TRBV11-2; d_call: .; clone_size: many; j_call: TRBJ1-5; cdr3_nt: TGTGCCAGCAGCTCCAGTAGGGGATTAGAATATCAGCCCCAGCATTTT; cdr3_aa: CASSSSRGLEYQPQHF
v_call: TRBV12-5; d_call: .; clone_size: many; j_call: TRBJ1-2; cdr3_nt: TGTGCTAGTGCCCCGGACGGTAACTATGGCTACACCTTC; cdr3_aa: CASAPDGNYGYTF
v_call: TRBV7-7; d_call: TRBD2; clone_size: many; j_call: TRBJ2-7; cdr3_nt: TGTGCTAGCAGCTTAGCTAGCGGGAACTACGAGCAGTACTTC; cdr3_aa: CASSLASGNYEQYF